The sequence of this T cell receptor beta chain was determined in a study of cytotoxic CD8 clonotypes in ibrutinib-treated CLL. Study-wide findings and caveats: Patients had baseline clonality above age-matched healthy donors, and this clonality moved with circulating CD8+ T-cell counts.

On this clone: What it binds is not known.

Only in-frame clones appear in the TCRdb table, and some are missing; sequencing was by immunoSEQ multiplex PCR. The top ten hold about 13% of the sample, which has roughly 130,000 clones, 79% seen once. The receptor comes from a human donor with chronic lymphocytic leukemia. The starting material was PBMCs, obtained after 12 months of ibrutinib treatment.

CDR3 protein: CASSYLGLAENEQFF. In DNA form, the CDR3 reads TGTGCCAGCAGTTACCTTGGACTAGCGGAAAACGAGCAGTTCTTC. The chain uses TRBV2 and TRBJ2-1; TRBD2 matches 10 bases. V dropped 5 bases and J dropped 10; count of bases not matched to a gene: 11. CDR1 is SNHLY and CDR2 is FYNNEI in the germline V gene. The CDR3 totals 15 residues.